The clone carrying this T cell receptor beta chain turned up a few times. The antigen is unknown. This entry belongs to a study of response to subunit inactivated influenza vaccine. V shed 4 bases and J shed 4 bases, with 13 bases lying between them. Germline values: CDR1 LGHNA, CDR2 YSLEER. The CDR3 is made up of 14 amino acids. Each CDR3 protein is one row after TCRdb ran MiXCR on the RT-PCR reads. The top ten hold 10% to 13% of the sample, which has about 800,000 distinct CDR3 sequences, 20% to 25% seen once. Study-wide results and limits: Each seasonal influenza vaccination, the authors suggested, recruits few new T cells.

The V gene is TRBV4-3, the J gene TRBJ1-1; tentatively, D is TRBD1 (6 bases). The receptor was isolated from a man aged 50-59 years who received an inactivated influenza vaccine. Here the sequenced sample was PBMCs from blood, taken 5 days after vaccination. The CDR3 reads CASSLLGGATEAFF. CDR3 in DNA: TGCGCCAGCAGCCTCCTTGGGGGGGCCACTGAAGCTTTCTTT.